What follows are 2 T cell receptor beta chains derived from one specimen sequenced in a study of shared clonotypes between healthy human individuals. It was CD45RO-negative cells, positively selected for CCR7, that made up naive CD8 cells, with terminally differentiated effector memory CD45RA+ cells excluded. Produced via immunoSEQ multiplex PCR; TCRdb's table is partial and in-frame only. The data hold roughly 570,000 clones, with roughly 98% observed a single time. The source material was naive CD8+ T cells sorted from blood. The receptors come from a man between 25 and 39 years old in good health.

This rearrangement joins TRBV2 to TRBJ1-1; D uncertain. The CDR3 has 12 amino acids. V lost 0 bases and J lost 8, with 7 bases in between. Germline V CDR1 and CDR2: SNHLY, FYNNEI. The CDR3: CASSEALLEAFF. Here the CDR3 DNA reads TGTGCCAGCAGTGAAGCGCTTCTGGAAGCTTTCTTT. The full variable domain, in which reference TRBV2 and TRBJ1-1 provide the parts outside the CDR3, is EPEVTQTPSHQVTQMGQEVILRCVPISNHLYFYWYRQILGQKVEFLVSFYNNEISEKSEIFDDQFSVERPDGSNFTLKIRSTKLEDSAMYFCASSEALLEAFFGQGTRLTVV.

CDR3 region: CASSHWDSNQPQHF. DNA for the CDR3: TGTGCCAGTAGCCACTGGGATAGCAATCAGCCCCAGCATTTT. The chain employs TRBV19 and TRBJ1-5; D is unclear. CDR1 is LNHDA and CDR2 is SQIVND in the germline V gene (reference sequence). The CDR3 consists of 14 residues. With 6 bases removed from V and 0 bases from J, the gap between germline ends came to 9 bases. Full variable domain (remainder filled in from reference TRBV19 and TRBJ1-5): DGGITQSPKYLFRKEGQNVTLSCEQNLNHDAMYWYRQDPGQGLRLIYYSQIVNDFQKGDIAEGYSVSREKKESFPLTVTSAQKNPTAFYLCASSHWDSNQPQHFGDGTRLSIL.